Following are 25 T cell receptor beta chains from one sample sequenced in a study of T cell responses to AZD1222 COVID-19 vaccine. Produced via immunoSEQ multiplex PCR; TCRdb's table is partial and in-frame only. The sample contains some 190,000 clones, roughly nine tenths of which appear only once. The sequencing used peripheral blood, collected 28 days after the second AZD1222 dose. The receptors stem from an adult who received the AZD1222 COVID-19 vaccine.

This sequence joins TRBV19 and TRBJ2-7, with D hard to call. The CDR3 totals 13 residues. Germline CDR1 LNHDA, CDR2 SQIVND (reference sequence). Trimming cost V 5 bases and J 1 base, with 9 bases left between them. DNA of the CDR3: TGTGCCAGTAGTTCAGGCTGGTCCTACGAGCAGTACTTC. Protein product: CASSSGWSYEQYF.

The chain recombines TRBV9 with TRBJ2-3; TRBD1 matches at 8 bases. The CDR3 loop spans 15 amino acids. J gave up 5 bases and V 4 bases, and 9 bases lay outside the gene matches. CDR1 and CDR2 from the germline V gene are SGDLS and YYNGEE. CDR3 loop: CASSTSGGLGDTQYF. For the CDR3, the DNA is TGTGCCAGCAGCACTTCAGGGGGCTTGGGAGATACGCAGTATTTT.

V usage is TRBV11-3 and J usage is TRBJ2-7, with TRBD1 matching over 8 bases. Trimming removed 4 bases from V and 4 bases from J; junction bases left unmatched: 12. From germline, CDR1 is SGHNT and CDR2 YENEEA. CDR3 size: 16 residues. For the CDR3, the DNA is TGTGCCAGCAGCTCTGGGGCAGGGGGCGCGGATTACGAGCAGTACTTC. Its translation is CASSSGAGGADYEQYF.

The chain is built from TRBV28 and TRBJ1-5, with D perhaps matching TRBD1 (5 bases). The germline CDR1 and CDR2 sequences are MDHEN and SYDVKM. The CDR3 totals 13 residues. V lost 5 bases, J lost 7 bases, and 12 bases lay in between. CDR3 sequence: CASSPSGRQPQHF. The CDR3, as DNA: TGTGCCAGCAGTCCCTCGGGACGGCAGCCCCAGCATTTT.

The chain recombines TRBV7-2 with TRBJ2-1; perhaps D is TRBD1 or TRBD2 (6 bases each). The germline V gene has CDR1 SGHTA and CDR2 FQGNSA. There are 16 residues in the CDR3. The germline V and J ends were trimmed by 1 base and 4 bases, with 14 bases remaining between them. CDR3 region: CASSLVGGRRYNEQFF. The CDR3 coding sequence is TGTGCCAGCAGCTTAGTAGGGGGGCGTCGGTACAATGAGCAGTTCTTC.

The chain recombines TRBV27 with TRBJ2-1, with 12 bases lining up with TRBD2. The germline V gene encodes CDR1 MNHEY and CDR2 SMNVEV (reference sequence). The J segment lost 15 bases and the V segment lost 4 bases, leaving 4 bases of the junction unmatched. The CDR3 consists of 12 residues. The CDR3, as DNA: TGTGCCAGCAGTTCGACTAGCGGGAGACGGTTCTTC. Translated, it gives CASSSTSGRRFF.

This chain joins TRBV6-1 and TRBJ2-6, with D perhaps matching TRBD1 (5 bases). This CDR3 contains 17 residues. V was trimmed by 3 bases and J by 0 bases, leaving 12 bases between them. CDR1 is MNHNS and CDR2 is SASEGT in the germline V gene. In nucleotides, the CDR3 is TGTGCCAGCAGTGACACTTCCAGGGCCTCTGGGGCCAACGTCCTGACTTTC. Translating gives CASSDTSRASGANVLTF.

The CDR3 DNA reads TGTGCCAGCAGCGTAGCGGGGTACAGCTACGAGCAGTACTTC. This sequence encodes CASSVAGYSYEQYF. V usage is TRBV9 and J usage is TRBJ2-7, with D possibly TRBD2 on 5 matching bases. The V gene lost 0 bases and the J gene lost 3 bases, with 10 bases spanning the gap. This CDR3 is 14 amino acids long. Per the germline V gene, CDR1 is SGDLS and CDR2 is YYNGEE.

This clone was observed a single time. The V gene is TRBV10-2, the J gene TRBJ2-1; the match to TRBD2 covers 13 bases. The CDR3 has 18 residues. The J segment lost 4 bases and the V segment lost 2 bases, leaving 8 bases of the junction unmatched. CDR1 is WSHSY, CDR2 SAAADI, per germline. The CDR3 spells CASSETRTSGSGYNEQFF. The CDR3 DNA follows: TGCGCCAGCAGTGAGACCCGGACTAGCGGGAGTGGGTACAATGAGCAGTTCTTC.

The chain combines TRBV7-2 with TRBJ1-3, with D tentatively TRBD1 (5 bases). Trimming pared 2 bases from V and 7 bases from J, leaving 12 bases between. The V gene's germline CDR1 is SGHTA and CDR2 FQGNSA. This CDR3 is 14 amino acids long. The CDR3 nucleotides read TGTGCCAGCAGCTTAAGGCAGGGTTCGAACACCATATATTTT. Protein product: CASSLRQGSNTIYF.

The CDR3 DNA follows: TGTGCCAGCAGCCAAGATCTAGGAACCTATGGCTACACCTTC. Translated, it gives CASSQDLGTYGYTF. This chain links TRBV4-2 with TRBJ1-2; no clear D. The length of the CDR3 is 14 residues. The germline V gene has CDR1 LGHNA and CDR2 YNFKEQ. Trimming took off 0 bases at V and 4 bases at J, with 9 bases between the two ends.

This CDR3 reads CASSGLGGGPHNEQFF. The CDR3 nucleotides are TGCGCCAGCAGCGGGCTGGGGGGAGGGCCCCACAATGAGCAGTTCTTC. V and J are TRBV5-1 and TRBJ2-1; 7 bases align to TRBD2. This CDR3 spans 16 amino acids. Germline CDR1 reads SGHRS; CDR2 reads YFSETQ. V lost 4 bases and J lost 5; bases outside the gene matches: 12. The full variable domain, in which reference TRBV5-1 and TRBJ2-1 provide the parts outside the CDR3, is KAGVTQTPRYLIKTRGQQVTLSCSPISGHRSVSWYQQTPGQGLQFLFEYFSETQRNKGNFPGRFSGRQFSNSRSEMNVSTLELGDSALYLCASSGLGGGPHNEQFFGPGTRLTVL.

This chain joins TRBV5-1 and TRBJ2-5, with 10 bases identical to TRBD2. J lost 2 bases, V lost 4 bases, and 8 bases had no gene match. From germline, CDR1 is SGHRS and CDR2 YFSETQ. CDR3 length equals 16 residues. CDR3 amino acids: CASSLMGAGGQETQYF. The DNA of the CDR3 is TGCGCCAGCAGCCTGATGGGAGCGGGGGGGCAAGAGACCCAGTACTTC.

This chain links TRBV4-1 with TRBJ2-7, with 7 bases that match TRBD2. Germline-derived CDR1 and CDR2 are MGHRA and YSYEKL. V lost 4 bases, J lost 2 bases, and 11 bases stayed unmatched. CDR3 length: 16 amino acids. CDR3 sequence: CASSPSGREDAYEQYF. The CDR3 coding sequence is TGCGCCAGCAGCCCTTCGGGGAGGGAAGACGCCTACGAGCAGTACTTC.

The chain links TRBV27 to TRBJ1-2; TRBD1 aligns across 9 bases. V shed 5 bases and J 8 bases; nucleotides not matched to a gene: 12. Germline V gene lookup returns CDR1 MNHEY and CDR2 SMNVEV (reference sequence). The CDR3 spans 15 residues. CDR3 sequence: CASSHQPQGAGGYTF. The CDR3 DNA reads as TGTGCCAGCAGTCACCAACCACAGGGGGCGGGAGGCTACACCTTC.

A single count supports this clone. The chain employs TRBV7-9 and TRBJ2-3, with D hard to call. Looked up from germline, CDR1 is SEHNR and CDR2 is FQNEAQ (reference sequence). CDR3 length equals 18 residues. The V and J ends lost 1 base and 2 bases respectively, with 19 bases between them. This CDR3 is CASSLDRNRALNTDTQYF. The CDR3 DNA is TGTGCCAGCAGCTTAGATAGGAATAGGGCTTTGAACACAGATACGCAGTATTTT.

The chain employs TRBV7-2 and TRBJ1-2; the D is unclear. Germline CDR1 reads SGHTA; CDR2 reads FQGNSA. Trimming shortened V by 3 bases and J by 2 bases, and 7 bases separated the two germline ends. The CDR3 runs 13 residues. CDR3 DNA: TGTGCCAGCAGCTTGGCCCTCAACTATGGCTACACCTTC. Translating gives CASSLALNYGYTF.

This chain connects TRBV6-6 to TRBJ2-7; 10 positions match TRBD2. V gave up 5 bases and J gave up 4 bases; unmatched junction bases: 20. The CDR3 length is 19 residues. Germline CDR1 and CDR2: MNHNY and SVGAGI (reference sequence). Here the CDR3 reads CASSQFPVTSGAFEYEQYF. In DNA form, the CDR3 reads TGTGCCAGCAGTCAATTTCCGGTCACTAGCGGGGCATTCGAGTACGAGCAGTACTTC.

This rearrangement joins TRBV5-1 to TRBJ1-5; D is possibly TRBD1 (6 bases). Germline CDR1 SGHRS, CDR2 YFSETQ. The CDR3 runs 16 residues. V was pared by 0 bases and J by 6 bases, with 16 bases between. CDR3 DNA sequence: TGCGCCAGCAGCTTGGATTCGGGGCAGGGGTCTCAGCCCCAGCATTTT. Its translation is CASSLDSGQGSQPQHF. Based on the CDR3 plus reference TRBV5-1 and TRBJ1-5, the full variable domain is KAGVTQTPRYLIKTRGQQVTLSCSPISGHRSVSWYQQTPGQGLQFLFEYFSETQRNKGNFPGRFSGRQFSNSRSEMNVSTLELGDSALYLCASSLDSGQGSQPQHFGDGTRLSIL.

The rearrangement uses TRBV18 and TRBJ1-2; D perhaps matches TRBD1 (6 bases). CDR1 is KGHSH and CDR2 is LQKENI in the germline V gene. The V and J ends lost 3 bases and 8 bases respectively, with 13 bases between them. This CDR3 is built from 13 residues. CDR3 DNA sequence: TGTGCCAGCTCACCGGAGGGGGGTAGAGGCTACACCTTC. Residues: CASSPEGGRGYTF.

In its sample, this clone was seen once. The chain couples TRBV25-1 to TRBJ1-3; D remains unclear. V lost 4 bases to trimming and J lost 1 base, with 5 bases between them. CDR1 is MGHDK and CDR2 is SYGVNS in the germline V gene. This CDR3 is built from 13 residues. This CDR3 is CASSVGSGNTIYF. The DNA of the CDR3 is TGTGCCAGCAGTGTAGGATCTGGAAACACCATATATTTT.

DNA of the CDR3: TGCGCCAGCAGCCAAGTAGGAAAAGGGAAGGATCAGCCCCAGCATTTT. Translating gives CASSQVGKGKDQPQHF. This sequence joins TRBV4-1 and TRBJ1-5; D is unresolved. This CDR3 has 16 residues. The ends were cut back, 1 base at V and 5 bases at J, with 15 bases in the middle. CDR1 and CDR2 (germline): MGHRA, YSYEKL.

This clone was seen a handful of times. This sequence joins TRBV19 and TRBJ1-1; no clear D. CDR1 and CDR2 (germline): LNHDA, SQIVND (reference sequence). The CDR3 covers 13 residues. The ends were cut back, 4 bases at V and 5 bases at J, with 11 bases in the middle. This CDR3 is CASSKGRGTEAFF. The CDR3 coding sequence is TGTGCCAGTAGTAAGGGCCGAGGGACTGAAGCTTTCTTT.

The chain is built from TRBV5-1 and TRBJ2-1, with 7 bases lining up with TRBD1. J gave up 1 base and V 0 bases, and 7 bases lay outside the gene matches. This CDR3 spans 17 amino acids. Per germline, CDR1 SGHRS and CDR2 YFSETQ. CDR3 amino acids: CASSLEVQGVSYNEQFF. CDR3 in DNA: TGCGCCAGCAGCTTGGAGGTCCAGGGGGTTTCCTACAATGAGCAGTTCTTC. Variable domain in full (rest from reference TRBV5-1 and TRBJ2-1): KAGVTQTPRYLIKTRGQQVTLSCSPISGHRSVSWYQQTPGQGLQFLFEYFSETQRNKGNFPGRFSGRQFSNSRSEMNVSTLELGDSALYLCASSLEVQGVSYNEQFFGPGTRLTVL.

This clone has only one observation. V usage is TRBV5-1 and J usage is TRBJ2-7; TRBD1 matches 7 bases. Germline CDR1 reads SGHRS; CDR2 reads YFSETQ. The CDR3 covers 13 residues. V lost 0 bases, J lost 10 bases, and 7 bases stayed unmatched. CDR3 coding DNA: TGCGCCAGCAGCTTGGCCCTGGACAGGTCACAGTACTTC. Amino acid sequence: CASSLALDRSQYF.